This TCR beta chain came from a study of shared clonotypes between healthy human individuals. As regards this clone: Its cognate antigen is unknown.

The repertoire was sequenced with immunoSEQ multiplex PCR; TCRdb's copy has only in-frame clones and lacks some. The table has about 2.2 million clones, around 93% seen once; the top ten hold roughly 1.7%. Germline values: CDR1 SQVTM, CDR2 ANQGSEA. The CDR3 consists of 12 residues. Trimming took 7 bases from V and 15 from J, leaving 22 bases between them. Study results and caveats: Of the naive CD4 clonotypes, around 4.9% were shared across a handful of donors. Sharing of clonotypes among donors was expected to vary with sequencing depth.

The naive CD8 fraction comprised CD45RO-negative cells positively selected for CCR7 and excluded terminally differentiated effector memory CD45RA+ cells. Sequencing was performed on naive CD8+ T cells from PBMCs. This clonotype originated in a man between 18 and 35 years old in good health. Some clones in this sample may be carry-over from other donors' samples. The chain uses TRBV29-1 and TRBJ2-1; D unresolved. The CDR3 coding sequence is TGCAGCGGCGGCTCTGGGCTAGATTTTTCGTTCTTC. Its translation: CSGGSGLDFSFF.